This T cell receptor beta chain stems from a study of T cell changes during pregnancy in multiple sclerosis. This CDR3 region has 15 residues. Germline V lookup: CDR1 LNHNV, CDR2 YYDKDF (reference sequence). V was shortened by 9 bases and J by 2 bases, with 14 bases between the two germline ends. Clones were sequenced by immunoSEQ multiplex PCR, and TCRdb holds only the in-frame ones, with some missing. The sample carries tens of thousands of clones, 80% to 95% recorded once. The TCR originated in a female donor in good health, enrolled as a control in a pregnancy study. Sequenced material: peripheral blood, taken in the third trimester of pregnancy. The genes are TRBV15 and TRBJ2-6, with TRBD2 as a possible D gene (7 bases). The CDR3 here is CATGGAEAGANVLTF. Here the CDR3 DNA reads TGTGCCACGGGGGGGGCCGAAGCTGGGGCCAACGTCCTGACTTTC.